Listed below are T cell receptor beta chains from one sample, sequenced in a study of CD8 T cells in Susac syndrome. Using its own MiXCR run on the immunoSEQ multiplex PCR reads, TCRdb lists one record per CDR3 protein. The profile covers 330,000 or so distinct CDR3 sequences, with around 89% appearing a single time and approximately 0.18% taken by the ten largest. The sequenced material came from CD8+ T cells from PBMCs. The receptors were sampled from a human donor with multiple sclerosis. CDR3s include the opening cysteine and the closing phenylalanine or tryptophan. Each record gives: J gene, clone size, V gene, D gene, CDR3 DNA, CDR3 protein. D genes are given only for firm matches. Not every row has a clone size; where given, it reads once, few, many or a size class.

TRBJ2-7,NA,TRBV28,TRBD1,TGTGCCAGCAGTTTAGCCGGGACAGGGAGCTCCTACGAGCAGTACTTC,CASSLAGTGSSYEQYF
TRBJ1-5,NA,TRBV19,TRBD1,TGTGCCAGTAGACAGGGGGGAAGCAATCAGCCCCAGCATTTT,CASRQGGSNQPQHF
TRBJ2-3,NA,TRBV4-3,TRBD2,TGCGCCAGCAGCCTGGGACTAGCGATTAGCACAGATACGCAGTATTTT,CASSLGLAISTDTQYF
TRBJ2-1,NA,TRBV19,TRBD2,TGTGCCAGTAGTATTTCTAGCGGGGGAGAAATAAACTACAATGAGCAGTTCTTC,CASSISSGGEINYNEQFF
TRBJ1-5,NA,TRBV3-1,NA,TGTGCCAGCAGCCAAGAAGACAGGATCAATCAGCCCCAGCATTTT,CASSQEDRINQPQHF
TRBJ1-1,few,TRBV4-1,NA,TGCGCCAGCAGCCAAGGTTGGCACACTGAAGCTTTCTTT,CASSQGWHTEAFF
TRBJ1-2,NA,TRBV29-1,TRBD1,TGCAGCGCTGGGACAGGCGGTGGTTATGGCTACACCTTC,CSAGTGGGYGYTF
TRBJ2-6,NA,TRBV5-1,NA,TGCGCCAGCACCCTCTGGTCTGGGGCCAACGTCCTGACTTTC,CASTLWSGANVLTF
TRBJ2-1,NA,TRBV4-2,NA,TGTGCCAGCAGCCAAGGATGGACTGGGAATGAGCAGTTCTTC,CASSQGWTGNEQFF
TRBJ2-3,NA,TRBV9,TRBD2,TGTGCCAGCAGCGTAGTTTGGACTAGCGGCACAGATACGCAGTATTTT,CASSVVWTSGTDTQYF
TRBJ2-3,NA,TRBV6-5,TRBD1,TGTGCCAGCAGTTACTGGCCAGGGGGCCCAGATACGCAGTATTTT,CASSYWPGGPDTQYF
TRBJ2-7,NA,TRBV4-2,NA,TGTGCCAGCAGTCAAAGACGGAGCTACGAGCAGTACTTC,CASSQRRSYEQYF
TRBJ1-1,NA,TRBV19,NA,TGTGCCAGTAGTATTCAGGGGTTGGACACTGAAGCTTTCTTT,CASSIQGLDTEAFF
TRBJ2-3,NA,TRBV6-4,NA,TGTGCCAGCAGTGACTCCCCCGGAACCCCAGATACGCAGTATTTT,CASSDSPGTPDTQYF
TRBJ2-5,NA,TRBV2,TRBD2,TGTGCCAGTGGACTAGCGGGAGCAGAGACCCAGTACTTC,CASGLAGAETQYF
TRBJ2-2,NA,TRBV28,TRBD2,TGTGCCAGCAGTTTAGTGCTAGCGGGAGGGGGCACCGGGGAGCTGTTTTTT,CASSLVLAGGGTGELFF
TRBJ2-7,NA,TRBV6-5,NA,TGTGCCAGCAGTTACTCGATTGGGTCGGCATCCTACGAGCAGTACTTC,CASSYSIGSASYEQYF
TRBJ2-3,NA,TRBV27,NA,TGTGCCAGCAGATCCGGGACCAAGATTTTCACAGATACGCAGTATTTT,CASRSGTKIFTDTQYF
TRBJ2-5,few,TRBV20-1,TRBD2,TGCAGTGCTAGAGATGGGACTAGCGGCCAAGAGACCCAGTACTTC,CSARDGTSGQETQYF